The clone carrying this T cell receptor (delta chain) showed up many times. Antigen: not known. In germline, CDR1 is TSWWSYY, CDR2 QGS. There are 24 residues in the CDR3. V dropped 1 base and J dropped 3 bases, with 39 bases sitting between them. The source of the sample is a study of γδ T cells in repeated Plasmodium falciparum infection. The study's findings and limits: Vdelta2-negative gammadelta repertoires, largely Vdelta1+, seemingly showed infection-driven waves of new clonal selection. Donors in Mali lived in a small rural village, largely one ethnic group.

TCRdb called clones from the multiplex PCR reads again using CATT. The data show 50,000 to 55,000 delta-chain clones, 1.5% to 2% seen once. Flow sorting of PBMC yielded separate Vgamma9/Vdelta2+ and Vdelta2-negative gammadelta T cell populations for bulk repertoire analysis. This clonotype was sampled from a pool of human donors (malaria-infected and uninfected, not separated). The V call is TRDV1, the J call TRDJ1; possibly TRDD2 or TRDD3 for D (6 bases each). Sequencing was performed on gamma-delta T cells from blood. The CDR3 is CALGEPGAFQKRSGAFLSPDKLIF. The CDR3 DNA sequence: TGTGCTCTTGGGGAACCTGGGGCCTTCCAAAAACGCTCTGGGGCCTTTCTCAGTCCCGATAAACTCATCTTT.